This passage covers 15 T cell receptor beta chains from one sample sequenced in a study of blood T cell repertoires in COVID-19. Repertoires were generated with immunoSEQ multiplex PCR, while TCRdb's copy carries only in-frame clones and drops some. The sample consists of fewer than 250,000 clones, about 90% of them appearing once. The sample comprised peripheral blood. The source of these receptors is a man younger than 40 with COVID-19, enrolled during active disease.

The chain recombines TRBV29-1 with TRBJ1-3; D not resolved. Trimming stripped 3 bases from V and 3 bases from J, with 6 bases between. Germline V CDR1 and CDR2: SQVTM, ANQGSEA. The CDR3 length is 12 residues. The CDR3 coding sequence is TGCAGCGTTGAGAGTTTTGGAAACACCATATATTTT. Protein sequence: CSVESFGNTIYF.

A single count supports this clone. The genes are TRBV2 and TRBJ1-3, with D possibly being TRBD1 (6 bases). This CDR3 spans 16 amino acids. CDR1 SNHLY and CDR2 FYNNEI come from the germline V gene. Trimming took off 2 bases at V and 0 bases at J, with 11 bases between the two ends. The CDR3 DNA sequence: TGTGCCAGCAGTGAACAGGGGCAGCCCTCTGGAAACACCATATATTTT. Protein product: CASSEQGQPSGNTIYF.

The chain is built from TRBV7-3 and TRBJ2-4; D ambiguous. V lost 3 bases and J lost 0, with 9 bases in between. The CDR3 extends over 15 amino acids. Germline CDR1 is SGHTA and CDR2 is FQGTGA. CDR3 nucleotide sequence: TGTGCCAGCAGCTTGACCTTAGCAGCCAAAAACATTCAGTACTTC. This gives the protein CASSLTLAAKNIQYF.

V and J are TRBV18 and TRBJ1-4, with unresolved D. Germline V gene lookup returns CDR1 KGHSH and CDR2 LQKENI. The CDR3 has 15 amino acids. V was pared by 2 bases and J by 7 bases, with 14 bases between. CDR3 amino acids: CASSPGGGSSEKLFF. CDR3 DNA: TGTGCCAGCTCACCAGGAGGAGGATCCTCTGAAAAACTGTTTTTT.

This chain uses TRBV15 with TRBJ1-1, with TRBD1 as a possible D gene (5 bases). The CDR3 is made up of 17 amino acids. The V and J ends lost 0 bases and 1 base respectively, with 15 bases between them. Germline V lookup: CDR1 LNHNV, CDR2 YYDKDF (reference sequence). The DNA of the CDR3 is TGTGCCACCAGCAGAGATGTGGGGAACAGGCCGAACACTGAAGCTTTCTTT. It translates to CATSRDVGNRPNTEAFF.

V is TRBV20-1 and J is TRBJ1-3; no definite D call. Germline lookup yields CDR1 DFQATT and CDR2 SNEGSKA (reference sequence). The CDR3 has 13 residues. V lost 3 bases and J 0 bases, leaving 6 bases between the germline ends. The CDR3 loop reads CSASPYSGNTIYF. The DNA of the CDR3 is TGCAGTGCTAGTCCTTACTCTGGAAACACCATATATTTT.

The CDR3 DNA follows: TGCGCCAGCAGCCATATTAATGAAAAACTGTTTTTT. Its translation: CASSHINEKLFF. The V and J genes are TRBV4-1 and TRBJ1-4; D not resolved. The CDR3 extends over 12 amino acids. The V gene lost 3 bases and the J gene lost 4 bases, with 3 bases spanning the gap. CDR1 MGHRA and CDR2 YSYEKL come from the germline V gene.

This chain uses TRBV18 with TRBJ1-6; D not certain. Germline CDR1 is KGHSH and CDR2 is LQKENI. This CDR3 is 15 amino acids long. V lost 3 bases, J lost 5 bases, and 11 bases lay in between. The CDR3 is CASSPKSLDNSPLHF. The DNA of the CDR3 is TGTGCCAGCTCACCGAAGAGTTTGGATAATTCACCCCTCCACTTT. Full variable domain (rest looked up from reference TRBV18 and TRBJ1-6): NAGVMQNPRHLVRRRGQEARLRCSPMKGHSHVYWYRQLPEEGLKFMVYLQKENIIDESGMPKERFSAEFPKEGPSILRIQQVVRGDSAAYFCASSPKSLDNSPLHFGNGTRLTVT.

This clone was detected only once. This chain links TRBV30 with TRBJ1-5; no clear D. Germline V gene lookup returns CDR1 GTSNPN and CDR2 SVGIG (reference sequence). Trimming left V 4 bases short and J 4 bases short, with 20 bases between. There are 16 residues in the CDR3. CDR3 sequence reads: CAWTRRGRVGNQPQHF. In nucleotides, the CDR3 is TGTGCCTGGACACGTAGAGGGAGGGTGGGAAATCAGCCCCAGCATTTT.

The chain has TRBV2 and TRBJ1-6, with D possibly being TRBD1 (6 bases). The germline gives CDR1 SNHLY, CDR2 FYNNEI. With 4 bases removed from V and 7 bases from J, the gap between germline ends came to 11 bases. The CDR3 has 14 amino acids. The CDR3 nucleotides read TGTGCCAGCAGTGTGGGGCAGGGGAATTCACCCCTCCACTTT. Translating it yields CASSVGQGNSPLHF.

This chain connects TRBV4-1 to TRBJ2-1; weak D call: TRBD2 (5 bases). The germline V and J ends were trimmed by 0 bases and 8 bases, with 8 bases remaining between them. The CDR3 has 13 amino acids. Germline values: CDR1 MGHRA, CDR2 YSYEKL. The CDR3 DNA reads TGCGCCAGCAGCCAAGAAGGAGGTCATGAGCAGTTCTTC. Its translation: CASSQEGGHEQFF.

DNA for the CDR3: TGTGCCAGCAGTGAAAGGGGGGGAATTTATTCACCCCTCCACTTT. Protein sequence: CASSERGGIYSPLHF. The chain carries TRBV2 and TRBJ1-6, with TRBD1 as a possible D gene (6 bases). Trimming pared 2 bases from V and 8 bases from J, leaving 13 bases between. In germline, CDR1 is SNHLY, CDR2 FYNNEI. This CDR3 has 15 residues.

The chain joins TRBV29-1 to TRBJ2-5; D is possibly TRBD1 (5 bases). Trimming removed 4 bases from V and 2 bases from J, with 23 bases in between. The CDR3 covers 17 residues. Germline CDR1 is SQVTM and CDR2 is ANQGSEA. CDR3 bases: TGCAGCGTTGGTCGGGTCGTTTTGACAGAGACTCAAGAGACCCAGTACTTC. Its translation is CSVGRVVLTETQETQYF.

The rearrangement joins TRBV27 to TRBJ1-2, with 7 positions matching TRBD1. V lost 4 bases to trimming and J lost 5 bases; unmatched junction nucleotides: 10. Germline V gene data show CDR1 as MNHEY and CDR2 as SMNVEV (reference sequence). The CDR3 is 15 residues long. The CDR3 coding sequence is TGTGCCAGCAGTTCATTCGACAGGGTTACTTATGGCTACACCTTC. Its protein is CASSSFDRVTYGYTF.

J is TRBJ2-5 and V is TRBV7-9; possible D gene TRBD2, 5 bases. From germline, CDR1 is SEHNR and CDR2 FQNEAQ (reference sequence). V gave up 5 bases and J gave up 7 bases, with 23 bases separating them. The CDR3 is 16 amino acids. This chain's CDR3 is CASSAGLTTSSGTQYF. The CDR3, as DNA: TGTGCCAGCAGCGCCGGACTCACCACCAGTAGTGGGACCCAGTACTTC.